Following are 10 T cell receptor beta chains from one sample sequenced in a study of T cell responses to AZD1222 COVID-19 vaccine. Here immunoSEQ multiplex PCR was the method, and the copy in TCRdb shows in-frame clones only, minus some. The table lists about 180,000 clones, almost 90% of them singletons. This material consisted of peripheral blood, taken on day 0 of AZD1222 vaccination. These receptors were taken from an adult in good health.

The count of this clone is one. CDR3 coding DNA: TGTGCCAGCGGCATGGGAACGGGGGTTTCGCCCCAGCATTTT. Its translation is CASGMGTGVSPQHF. The chain links TRBV6-5 to TRBJ1-5, with D perhaps TRBD1 (5 bases). The germline V gene encodes CDR1 MNHEY and CDR2 SVGAGI. CDR3 length: 14 residues. V was shortened by 8 bases and J by 9 bases, with 20 bases between the two germline ends.

The rearrangement joins TRBV19 to TRBJ2-2; D possibly corresponds to TRBD2 (6 bases). Trimming removed 5 bases at V and 6 bases at J, with 25 bases between. The CDR3 sequence is 18 residues long. The germline V gene encodes CDR1 LNHDA and CDR2 SQIVND (reference sequence). CDR3 nucleotide sequence: TGTGCCAGTAGTCGGAAGGTCGGCGGGGTCCGGCCGTCCGGGGAGCTGTTTTTT. It translates to CASSRKVGGVRPSGELFF.

The chain links TRBV15 to TRBJ2-1; D call uncertain. Germline assignment: CDR1 LNHNV and CDR2 YYDKDF (reference sequence). Trimming pared 3 bases from V and 6 bases from J, leaving 6 bases between. CDR3 length equals 12 residues. As DNA, the CDR3 is TGTGCCACCAGCAGGGTTGTCAATGAGCAGTTCTTC. It is translated as CATSRVVNEQFF.

The chain joins TRBV12-3 or TRBV12-4 to TRBJ2-7; D is tentatively TRBD1 or TRBD2 (6 bases each). The CDR3 contains 13 residues. V shed 5 bases and J shed 6 bases, with 14 bases lying between them. CDR3 region: CASSPSGAFEQYF. Written as DNA, the CDR3 is TGTGCCAGCAGTCCTTCGGGGGCGTTCGAGCAGTACTTC.

The chain recombines TRBV7-9 with TRBJ2-7; D is undetermined. This CDR3 has 11 amino acids. CDR1 and CDR2 from the germline V gene are SEHNR and FQNEAQ (reference sequence). Between the trimmed V and J ends, which lost 3 bases and 2 bases, there was a span of 2 bases. The CDR3 DNA is TGTGCCAGCAGCTTTACCTACGAGCAGTACTTC. As protein: CASSFTYEQYF.

The rearrangement links TRBV3-1 (or the pseudogene TRBV3-2) to TRBJ1-5; 9 nucleotides align to TRBD1. Germline loops: CDR1 LGHDT, CDR2 YNNKEL (reference sequence). The CDR3 consists of 14 residues. With V trimmed by 4 bases and J by 4 bases, 2 bases remained unmatched. As DNA, the CDR3 is TGTGCCAGCAGCCTCGGGACAGGGAATCAGCCCCAGCATTTT. Encoded protein: CASSLGTGNQPQHF.

This rearrangement joins TRBV19 to TRBJ1-1; possibly TRBD1 for D (5 bases). With 8 bases removed from V and 1 base from J, the gap between germline ends came to 17 bases. Germline V gene sequence: CDR1 LNHDA, CDR2 SQIVND (reference sequence). This CDR3 is 15 amino acids long. For the CDR3, the DNA is TGTGCCAGTCCCCGCCCCGGACACCAGAACACTGAAGCTTTCTTT. Its protein is CASPRPGHQNTEAFF.

This clone was counted a single time. This chain joins TRBV9 and TRBJ2-2; D possibly uses TRBD1 or TRBD2 (7 bases each). V gave up 3 bases and J gave up 6 bases, with 21 bases separating them. Germline CDR1 and CDR2: SGDLS and YYNGEE. This CDR3 comprises 17 residues. The CDR3 sequence is CASSAGGVPSGPGELFF. CDR3 nucleotide sequence: TGTGCCAGCAGCGCAGGGGGGGTTCCTAGCGGTCCCGGGGAGCTGTTTTTT. Supplemented by reference TRBV9 and TRBJ2-2, the full variable domain reads DSGVTQTPKHLITATGQRVTLRCSPRSGDLSVYWYQQSLDQGLQFLIQYYNGEERAKGNILERFSAQQFPDLHSELNLSSLELGDSALYFCASSAGGVPSGPGELFFGEGSRLTVL.

The table lists this clone with a count of one. The rearrangement links TRBV7-2 to TRBJ2-7; D unclear. The CDR3 has 13 residues. The V end was cut by 3 bases, the J end by 0 bases, with 6 bases between. Germline-derived CDR1 and CDR2 are SGHTA and FQGNSA. The CDR3, as DNA: TGTGCCAGCAGCTTGGCCAGCTCCTACGAGCAGTACTTC. Amino acids: CASSLASSYEQYF. The entire variable domain, with the rest obtained from reference TRBV7-2 and TRBJ2-7, is as follows: GAGVSQSPSNKVTEKGKDVELRCDPISGHTALYWYRQSLGQGLEFLIYFQGNSAPDKSGLPSDRFSAERTGGSVSTLTIQRTQQEDSAVYLCASSLASSYEQYFGPGTRLTVT.

J is TRBJ2-5 and V is TRBV5-1; D perhaps matches TRBD1 (6 bases). Deletions cut 4 bases from V and 3 bases from J, with 16 bases between. There are 15 residues in the CDR3. Germline values: CDR1 SGHRS, CDR2 YFSETQ. The CDR3 sequence is CASSDGWGRKETQYF. For the CDR3, the DNA is TGCGCCAGCAGCGACGGTTGGGGGCGGAAAGAGACCCAGTACTTC.